This TCR beta chain was recovered during a study of blood T cell repertoires in COVID-19. The J segment lost 5 bases and the V segment lost 6 bases, leaving 9 bases of the junction unmatched. Germline values: CDR1 MDHEN, CDR2 SYDVKM. CDR3 size: 16 residues. The protocol was immunoSEQ multiplex PCR, while the TCRdb copy is restricted to in-frame clones and leaves out a portion. This table holds roughly 500,000 clones, approximately 83% found once. This TCR derives from a human donor in a cohort sampled during active COVID-19. The sample comprised peripheral blood. The chain links TRBV28 to TRBJ2-3; 12 nucleotides line up with TRBD2. CDR3 region: CASSSGLAGLGDTQYF. The CDR3 DNA reads as TGTGCCAGCAGCTCCGGACTAGCGGGACTTGGAGATACGCAGTATTTT. The full variable domain, rest sourced from reference TRBV28 and TRBJ2-3, is DVKVTQSSRYLVKRTGEKVFLECVQDMDHENMFWYRQDPGLGLRLIYFSYDVKMKEKGDIPEGYSVSREKKERFSLILESASTNQTSMYLCASSSGLAGLGDTQYFGPGTRLTVL.